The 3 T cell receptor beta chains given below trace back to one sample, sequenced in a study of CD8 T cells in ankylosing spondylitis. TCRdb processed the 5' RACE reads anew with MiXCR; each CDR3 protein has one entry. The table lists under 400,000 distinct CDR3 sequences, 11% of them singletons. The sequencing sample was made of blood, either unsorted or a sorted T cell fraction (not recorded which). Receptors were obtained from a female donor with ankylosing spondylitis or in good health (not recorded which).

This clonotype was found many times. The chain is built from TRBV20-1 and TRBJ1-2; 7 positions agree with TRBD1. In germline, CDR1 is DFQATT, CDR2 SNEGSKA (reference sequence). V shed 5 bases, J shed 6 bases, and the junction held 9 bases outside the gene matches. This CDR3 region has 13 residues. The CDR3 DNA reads TGCAGTGCTGGGGGAGGGGGCGCGGATGGCTACACCTTC. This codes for CSAGGGGADGYTF.

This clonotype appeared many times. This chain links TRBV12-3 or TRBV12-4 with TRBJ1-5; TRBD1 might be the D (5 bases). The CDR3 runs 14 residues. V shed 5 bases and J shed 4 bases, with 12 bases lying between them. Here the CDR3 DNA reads TGTGCCAGCAGTAACAATTGGGGGAATCAGCCCCAGCATTTT. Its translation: CASSNNWGNQPQHF.

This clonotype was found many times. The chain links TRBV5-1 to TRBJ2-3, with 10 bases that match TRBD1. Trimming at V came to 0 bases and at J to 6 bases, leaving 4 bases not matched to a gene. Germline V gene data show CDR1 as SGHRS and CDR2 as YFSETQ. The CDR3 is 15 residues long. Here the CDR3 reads CASSLEWTGGDTQYF. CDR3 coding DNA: TGCGCCAGCAGCTTGGAGTGGACAGGGGGGGATACGCAGTATTTT.